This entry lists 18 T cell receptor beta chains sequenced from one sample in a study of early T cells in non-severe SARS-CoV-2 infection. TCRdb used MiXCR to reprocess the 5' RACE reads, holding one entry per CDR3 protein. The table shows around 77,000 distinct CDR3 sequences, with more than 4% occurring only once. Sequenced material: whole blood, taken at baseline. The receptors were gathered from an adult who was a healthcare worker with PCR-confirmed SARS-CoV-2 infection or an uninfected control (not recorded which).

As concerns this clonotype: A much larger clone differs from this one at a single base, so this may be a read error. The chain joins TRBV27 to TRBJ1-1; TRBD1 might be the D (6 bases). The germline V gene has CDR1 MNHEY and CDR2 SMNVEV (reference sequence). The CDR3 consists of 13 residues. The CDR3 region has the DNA TGTGCCAGCAGACGCAGGGGCCGCACTGAAGCTTCCTTT. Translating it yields CASRRRGRTEASF.

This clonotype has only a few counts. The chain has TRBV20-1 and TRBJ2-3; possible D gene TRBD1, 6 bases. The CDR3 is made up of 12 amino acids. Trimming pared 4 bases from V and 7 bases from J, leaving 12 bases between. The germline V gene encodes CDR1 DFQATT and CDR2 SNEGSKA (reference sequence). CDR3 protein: CSAKDRPNTQYF. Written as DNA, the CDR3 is TGCAGTGCTAAGGACAGACCAAATACGCAGTATTTT.

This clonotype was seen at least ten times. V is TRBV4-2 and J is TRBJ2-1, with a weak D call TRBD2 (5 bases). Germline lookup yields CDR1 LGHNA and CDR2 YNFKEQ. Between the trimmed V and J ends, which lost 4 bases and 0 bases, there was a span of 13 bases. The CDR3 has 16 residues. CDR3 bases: TGTGCCAGCAGCCTTACTAGTACAAGCTCCTACAATGAGCAGTTCTTC. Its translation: CASSLTSTSSYNEQFF.

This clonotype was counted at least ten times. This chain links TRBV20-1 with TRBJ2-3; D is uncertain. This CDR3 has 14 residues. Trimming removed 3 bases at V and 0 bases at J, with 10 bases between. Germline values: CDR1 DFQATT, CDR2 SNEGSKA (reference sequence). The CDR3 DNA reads TGCAGTGCTAGGCCCACCTCTAGCACAGATACGCAGTATTTT. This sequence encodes CSARPTSSTDTQYF.

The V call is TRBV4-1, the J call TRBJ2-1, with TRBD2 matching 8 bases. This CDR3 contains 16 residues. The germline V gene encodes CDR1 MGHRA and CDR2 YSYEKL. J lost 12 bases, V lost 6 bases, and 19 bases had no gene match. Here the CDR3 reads CASSPWTSNPNLRQFF. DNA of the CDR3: TGCGCCAGCAGTCCATGGACTAGCAATCCCAATTTAAGGCAGTTCTTC.

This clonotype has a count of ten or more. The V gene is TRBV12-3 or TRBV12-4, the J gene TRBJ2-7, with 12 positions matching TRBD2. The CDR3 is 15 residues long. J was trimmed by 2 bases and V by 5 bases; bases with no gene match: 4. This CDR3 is CASSEGLAGPYEQYF. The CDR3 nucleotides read TGTGCCAGCAGTGAGGGACTAGCGGGCCCCTACGAGCAGTACTTC.

The CDR3, as DNA: TGTGCCAGCTCACCACTGACAGGGGTGAGGAATGAGCAGTTCTTC. Its protein is CASSPLTGVRNEQFF. The rearrangement links TRBV18 to TRBJ2-1; 8 bases fit TRBD1. From germline, CDR1 is KGHSH and CDR2 LQKENI. The CDR3 is 15 amino acids. Trimming at V came to 1 base and at J to 7 bases, leaving 6 bases not matched to a gene.

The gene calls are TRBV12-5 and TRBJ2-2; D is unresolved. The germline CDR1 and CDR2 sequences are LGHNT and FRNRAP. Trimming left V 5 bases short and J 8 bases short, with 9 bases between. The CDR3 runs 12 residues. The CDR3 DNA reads TGTGCTAGTGGTAACCCTGCGGGGGAGCTGTTTTTT. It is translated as CASGNPAGELFF.

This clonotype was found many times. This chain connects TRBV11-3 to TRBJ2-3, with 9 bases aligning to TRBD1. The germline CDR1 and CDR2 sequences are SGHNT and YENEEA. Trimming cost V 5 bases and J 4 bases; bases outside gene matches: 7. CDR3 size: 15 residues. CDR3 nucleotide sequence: TGTGCCAGCAGCCCGGGACAGGGCAGCGCAGATACGCAGTATTTT. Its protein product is CASSPGQGSADTQYF.

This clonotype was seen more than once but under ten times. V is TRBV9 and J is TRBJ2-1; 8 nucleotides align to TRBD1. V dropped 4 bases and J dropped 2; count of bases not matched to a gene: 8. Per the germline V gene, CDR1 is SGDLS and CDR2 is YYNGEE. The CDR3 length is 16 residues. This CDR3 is CASSTGSGQAYNEQFF. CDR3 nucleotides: TGTGCCAGCAGCACAGGTTCGGGACAGGCCTACAATGAGCAGTTCTTC.

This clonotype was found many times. The CDR3 region has the DNA TGCGCCAGCAGTGATCGGGTGTCGGACAGGGCCTTCGGCTACACCTTC. Its translation is CASSDRVSDRAFGYTF. The V call is TRBV10-1, the J call TRBJ1-2; 8 positions match TRBD1. The germline CDR1 and CDR2 sequences are WNHNN and SYGVQD (reference sequence). The CDR3 runs 16 residues. With V trimmed by 3 bases and J by 8 bases, 14 bases remained unmatched.

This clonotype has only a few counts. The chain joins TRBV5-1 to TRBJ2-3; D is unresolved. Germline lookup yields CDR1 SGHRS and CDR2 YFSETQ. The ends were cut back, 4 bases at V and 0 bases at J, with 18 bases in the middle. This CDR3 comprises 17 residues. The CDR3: CASSLQIRPTSTDTQYF. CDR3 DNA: TGCGCCAGCAGCCTCCAGATAAGACCTACTAGCACAGATACGCAGTATTTT.

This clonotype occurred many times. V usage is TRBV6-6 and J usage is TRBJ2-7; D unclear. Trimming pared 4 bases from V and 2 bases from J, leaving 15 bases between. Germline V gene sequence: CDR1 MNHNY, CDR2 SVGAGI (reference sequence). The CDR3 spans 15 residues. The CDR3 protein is CASSSPQRSPYEQYF. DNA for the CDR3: TGTGCCAGCAGTTCCCCTCAGCGCAGTCCCTACGAGCAGTACTTC.

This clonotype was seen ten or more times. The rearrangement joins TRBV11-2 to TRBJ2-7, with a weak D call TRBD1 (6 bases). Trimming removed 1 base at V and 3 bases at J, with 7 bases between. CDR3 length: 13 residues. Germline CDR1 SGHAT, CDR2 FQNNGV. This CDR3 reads CASSLGQVYEQYF. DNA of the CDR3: TGTGCCAGCAGCTTAGGACAGGTCTACGAGCAGTACTTC. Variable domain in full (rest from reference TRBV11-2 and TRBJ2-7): EAGVAQSPRYKIIEKRQSVAFWCNPISGHATLYWYQQILGQGPKLLIQFQNNGVVDDSQLPKDRFSAERLKGVDSTLKIQPAKLEDSAVYLCASSLGQVYEQYFGPGTRLTVT.

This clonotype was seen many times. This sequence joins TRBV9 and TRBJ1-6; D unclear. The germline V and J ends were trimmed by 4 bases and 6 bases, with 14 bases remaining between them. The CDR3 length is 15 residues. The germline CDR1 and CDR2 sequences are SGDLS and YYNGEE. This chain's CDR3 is CASSPRADGNSPLHF. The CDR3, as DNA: TGTGCCAGCAGCCCCCGGGCGGACGGTAATTCACCCCTCCACTTT.

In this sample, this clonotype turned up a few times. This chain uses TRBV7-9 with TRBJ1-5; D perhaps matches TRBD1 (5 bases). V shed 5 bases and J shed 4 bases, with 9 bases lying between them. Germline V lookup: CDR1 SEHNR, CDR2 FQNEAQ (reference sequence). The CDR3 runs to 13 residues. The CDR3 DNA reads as TGTGCCAGCAGCACGACAGAGAATCAGCCCCAGCATTTT. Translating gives CASSTTENQPQHF.

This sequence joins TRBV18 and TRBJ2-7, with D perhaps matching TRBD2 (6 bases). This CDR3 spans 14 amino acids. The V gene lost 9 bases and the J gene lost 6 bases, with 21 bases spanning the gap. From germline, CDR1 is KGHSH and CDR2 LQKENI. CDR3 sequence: CARGRGPNYFEQYF. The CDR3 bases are TGTGCCAGAGGGCGGGGCCCTAATTACTTCGAGCAGTACTTC.

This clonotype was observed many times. CDR3 coding DNA: TGTGCCAGCAGCCCGCCGGAGGGTCGCAATGAGCAGTTCTTC. It encodes CASSPPEGRNEQFF. This chain joins TRBV7-2 and TRBJ2-1; D perhaps matches TRBD2 (6 bases). The ends were cut back, 5 bases at V and 6 bases at J, with 14 bases in the middle. Looked up from germline, CDR1 is SGHTA and CDR2 is FQGNSA. The CDR3 loop spans 14 amino acids.